Shown below are 19 T cell receptor beta chains from a single sample sequenced in a study of tumor-infiltrating lymphocytes in oesophageal squamous cell carcinoma. MiXCR, run by TCRdb on the PCR reads, gives a single entry per CDR3 protein. The sample holds 8,000 to 11,000 distinct CDR3 sequences, 60% to 70% seen once. The sample was esophageal tumor tissue. The origin of the receptors is a female donor with esophageal squamous cell carcinoma.

The gene calls are TRBV7-6 and TRBJ2-2; 11 bases map to TRBD1. Per germline, CDR1 SGHVS and CDR2 FNYEAQ. The CDR3 has 15 residues. Losses at the gene ends were 5 bases for V and 4 bases for J; bases not matched to a gene: 3. This CDR3 reads CASSKGTGGTGELFF. CDR3 DNA sequence: TGTGCCAGCAGCAAGGGGACAGGGGGCACCGGGGAGCTGTTTTTT.

As concerns this clonotype: Sequence at one end of the junction differs from germline and may be a read error. This sequence joins TRBV7-8 and TRBJ2-5, with 8 bases lining up with TRBD2. The CDR3 extends over 17 amino acids. Germline V CDR1 and CDR2: SGHVS, FQNEAQ. CDR3 coding DNA: TGTGCCAGCAGCTTAAAAGGGACTAGGGACCCCCGAGAGGCCCAGTACTTC. Amino acids: CASSLKGTRDPREAQYF.

The V gene is TRBV7-2, the J gene TRBJ2-5; D call uncertain. V lost 1 base, J lost 5 bases, and 11 bases lay in between. Germline loops: CDR1 SGHTA, CDR2 FQGNSA. The length of the CDR3 is 14 residues. CDR3 amino acids: CASSLGPVGETQYF. Here the CDR3 DNA reads TGTGCCAGCAGCTTAGGCCCGGTTGGGGAGACCCAGTACTTC.

The J gene is TRBJ2-5, the V gene TRBV6-6; TRBD2 matches 8 bases. The end of the DNA fits TRBJ2-7 better, so the J call may be wrong. The germline V gene encodes CDR1 MNHNY and CDR2 SVGAGI (reference sequence). The CDR3 totals 16 residues. For the CDR3, the DNA is TGTGCCAGCAGGAGAGGACTAGCTTCATTTCCCTACGAGCAGTACTTC. Protein: CASRRGLASFPYEQYF.

The V and J genes are TRBV6-1 and TRBJ2-3; the D gene is possibly TRBD2 (6 bases). The J call is in doubt because the DNA end fits TRBJ2-1 better. CDR1 and CDR2 (germline): MNHNS, SASEGT. The CDR3 contains 14 residues. The CDR3 DNA is TGTGCCAGCAGTTATACAACTAGCTCTATTGAGCAGTTCTTC. It specifies CASSYTTSSIEQFF.

This clonotype was counted between two and nine times. The chain joins TRBV10-2 to TRBJ2-1; perhaps TRBD1 as D (5 bases). The CDR3 length is 15 residues. Trimming took off 3 bases at V and 4 bases at J, with 13 bases between the two ends. CDR1 is WSHSY, CDR2 SAAADI, per germline. CDR3 region: CASSESQGWYNEQFF. The DNA for the CDR3 is TGCGCCAGCAGTGAATCGCAGGGATGGTACAATGAGCAGTTCTTC.

V usage is TRBV7-8 and J usage is TRBJ2-3, with unresolved D. CDR3 length: 13 amino acids. The germline V gene has CDR1 SGHVS and CDR2 FQNEAQ. Trimming took 1 base from V and 6 from J, leaving 8 bases between them. CDR3 sequence reads: CASSLVLWDTQYF. In nucleotides, the CDR3 is TGTGCCAGCAGCTTAGTCCTCTGGGATACGCAGTATTTT. Variable domain in full (rest from reference TRBV7-8 and TRBJ2-3): GAGVSQSPRYKVAKRGQDVALRCDPISGHVSLFWYQQALGQGPEFLTYFQNEAQLDKSGLPSDRFFAERPEGSVSTLKIQRTQQEDSAVYLCASSLVLWDTQYFGPGTRLTVL.

V is TRBV7-4 and J is TRBJ2-5; TRBD1 aligns across 8 bases. The J call may be faulty, since TRBJ2-1 better matches the DNA end. Germline V gene sequence: CDR1 SGHVT, CDR2 SQSDAQ. The CDR3 is 14 residues long. CDR3 sequence reads: CASSDTDRVNEQFF. As DNA, the CDR3 is TGTGCCAGCAGCGATACGGACAGGGTCAATGAGCAGTTCTTC.

The rearrangement links TRBV11-2 to TRBJ2-5; a weak D match, TRBD1 (6 bases). The DNA end favors TRBJ2-7, so the J call may be wrong. Germline CDR1 is SGHAT and CDR2 is FQNNGV. The CDR3 is made up of 13 amino acids. In DNA form, the CDR3 reads TGTGCCAGCAGCCCCCGACAGGCGGCCGAGCAGTACTTC. Its protein is CASSPRQAAEQYF.

As DNA, the CDR3 is TGTGCCAGCAGCCCCCGACTAGCGGGGCCCCTCGGGGGAGGCACAGATACGCAGTATTTT. This translates into CASSPRLAGPLGGGTDTQYF. The rearrangement links TRBV11-2 to TRBJ2-3; 11 positions agree with TRBD2. Germline values: CDR1 SGHAT, CDR2 FQNNGV. The CDR3 loop spans 20 amino acids. V shed 5 bases, J shed 1 base, and the junction held 17 bases outside the gene matches. Drawing the rest from reference TRBV11-2 and TRBJ2-3, the complete variable domain is EAGVAQSPRYKIIEKRQSVAFWCNPISGHATLYWYQQILGQGPKLLIQFQNNGVVDDSQLPKDRFSAERLKGVDSTLKIQPAKLEDSAVYLCASSPRLAGPLGGGTDTQYFGPGTRLTVL.

This clonotype was found once. CDR3 sequence (DNA): TGCGCCAGCAGCTTGGAGGCTAGCAGAACATACAATGAGCAGTTCTTC. Its protein is CASSLEASRTYNEQFF. The chain combines TRBV5-1 with TRBJ2-1, with D perhaps TRBD2 (5 bases). The V and J ends lost 0 bases and 4 bases respectively, with 14 bases between them. The germline V gene has CDR1 SGHRS and CDR2 YFSETQ. CDR3 length equals 16 residues.

This clonotype was picked up many times. The chain is built from TRBV13 and TRBJ2-5; D remains ambiguous. Deletions cut 4 bases from V and 5 bases from J, with 14 bases between. Germline V lookup: CDR1 PRHDT, CDR2 FYEKMQ (reference sequence). The CDR3 is 14 amino acids. CDR3 protein: CASSSLDTLETQYF. The CDR3 coding sequence is TGTGCCAGCAGCTCGCTAGACACTTTGGAGACCCAGTACTTC.

This sequence joins TRBV7-8 and TRBJ2-5, with 7 bases aligning to TRBD1. With 5 bases clipped from V and 11 bases from J, the junction kept 26 bases outside the gene matches. The CDR3 sequence is 18 residues long. Germline CDR1 reads SGHVS; CDR2 reads FQNEAQ. In DNA, the CDR3 is TGTGCCAGCAGCAAGGGGTACGGGACAGAGACATATTACAATGAGCAGTACTTC. It specifies CASSKGYGTETYYNEQYF.

V is TRBV7-8 and J is TRBJ1-6; maybe TRBD1 (6 bases). Trimming took off 1 base at V and 7 bases at J, with 17 bases between the two ends. The germline V gene encodes CDR1 SGHVS and CDR2 FQNEAQ. The CDR3 contains 17 residues. The CDR3 DNA follows: TGTGCCAGCAGCTTAGATTTAGGCAGGGGACAAAATTCACCCCTCCACTTT. Translation: CASSLDLGRGQNSPLHF.

The chain recombines TRBV7-6 with TRBJ2-7, with D hard to call. Judging by the DNA end, TRBJ2-1 fits better; the J call may be wrong. This CDR3 has 14 residues. Germline CDR1 and CDR2: SGHVS and FNYEAQ. The CDR3 loop is CASSLGPVGNEQFF. The CDR3 DNA reads as TGTGCCAGCAGCTTAGGGCCGGTTGGGAATGAGCAGTTCTTC.

CDR3 sequence: CASSYDRGPYEQYF. The CDR3 DNA is TGTGCCAGCAGTTATGACAGGGGGCCCTACGAGCAGTACTTC. The chain links TRBV6-9 to TRBJ2-5; 10 bases map to TRBD1. The tail of the sequence fits TRBJ2-7 better, so the J call may be wrong. This CDR3 is 14 amino acids long. Per the germline V gene, CDR1 is MNHGY and CDR2 is SVAAGI.

The chain recombines TRBV5-1 with TRBJ2-4; 7 nucleotides match TRBD1. Trimming took 4 bases from V and 8 from J; bases not matched to a gene: 9. CDR1 and CDR2 (germline): SGHRS, YFSETQ. The CDR3 is 14 amino acids. CDR3 sequence reads: CASSEQGRRDIQYF. DNA for the CDR3: TGCGCCAGCAGCGAACAGGGGAGAAGGGACATTCAGTACTTC.

The chain combines TRBV7-2 with TRBJ2-3; no firm D call. The last part of the DNA fits TRBJ2-2 better; the J call may be wrong. The CDR3 totals 13 residues. The V gene's germline CDR1 is SGHTA and CDR2 FQGNSA. The CDR3 spells CASSLVAIGELFF. The CDR3 coding sequence is TGTGCCAGCAGCTTAGTGGCGATCGGGGAGCTGTTTTTT.

This sequence joins TRBV28 and TRBJ1-2; D gene uncertain. Germline CDR1 MDHEN, CDR2 SYDVKM. V shed 6 bases and J shed 3 bases, with 11 bases lying between them. CDR3 size: 13 residues. This chain's CDR3 is CASRAPHDYGYTF. The DNA of the CDR3 is TGTGCCAGCAGGGCGCCCCATGACTATGGCTACACCTTC.